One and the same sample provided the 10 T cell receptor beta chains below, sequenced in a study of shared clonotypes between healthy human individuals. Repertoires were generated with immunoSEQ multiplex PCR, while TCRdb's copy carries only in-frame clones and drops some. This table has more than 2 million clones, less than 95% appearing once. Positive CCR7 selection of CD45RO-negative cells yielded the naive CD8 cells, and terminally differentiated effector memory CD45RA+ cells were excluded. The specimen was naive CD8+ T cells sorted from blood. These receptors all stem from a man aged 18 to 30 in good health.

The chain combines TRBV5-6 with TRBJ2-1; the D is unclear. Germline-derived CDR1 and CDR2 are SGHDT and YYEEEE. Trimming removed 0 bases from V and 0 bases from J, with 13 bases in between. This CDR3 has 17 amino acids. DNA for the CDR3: TGTGCCAGCAGCTTGGATCCCTACCCGAGCTCCTACAATGAGCAGTTCTTC. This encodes CASSLDPYPSSYNEQFF.

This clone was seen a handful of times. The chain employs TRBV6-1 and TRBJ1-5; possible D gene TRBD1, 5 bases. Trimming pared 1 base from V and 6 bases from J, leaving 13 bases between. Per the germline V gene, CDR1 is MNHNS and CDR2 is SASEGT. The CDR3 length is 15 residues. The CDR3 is CASSEVAGRAQPQHF. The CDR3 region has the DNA TGTGCCAGCAGTGAAGTCGCAGGGCGGGCTCAGCCCCAGCATTTT.

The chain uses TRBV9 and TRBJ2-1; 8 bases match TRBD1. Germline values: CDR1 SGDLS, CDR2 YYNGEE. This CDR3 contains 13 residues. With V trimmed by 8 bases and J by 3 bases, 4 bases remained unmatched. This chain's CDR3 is CASSTGGYNEQFF. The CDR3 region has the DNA TGTGCCAGTTCAACAGGGGGCTACAATGAGCAGTTCTTC. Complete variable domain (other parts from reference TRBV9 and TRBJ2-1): DSGVTQTPKHLITATGQRVTLRCSPRSGDLSVYWYQQSLDQGLQFLIQYYNGEERAKGNILERFSAQQFPDLHSELNLSSLELGDSALYFCASSTGGYNEQFFGPGTRLTVL.

The CDR3 DNA reads TGCAGCGCGAGAGCCGGACTAGCGGGATCTGGCGAGCAGTACTTC. This codes for CSARAGLAGSGEQYF. The rearrangement links TRBV29-1 to TRBJ2-7, with 12 positions matching TRBD2. The CDR3 is made up of 15 amino acids. The germline CDR1 and CDR2 sequences are SQVTM and ANQGSEA. V lost 7 bases and J lost 6; bases outside the gene matches: 13.

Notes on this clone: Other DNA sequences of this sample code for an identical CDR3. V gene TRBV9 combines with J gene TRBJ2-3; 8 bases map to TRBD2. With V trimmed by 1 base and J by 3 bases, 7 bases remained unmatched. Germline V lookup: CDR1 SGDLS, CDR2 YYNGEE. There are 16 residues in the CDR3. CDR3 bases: TGTGCCAGCAGCGTAAGGAGCGGGAGTTGGACAGATACGCAGTATTTT. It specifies CASSVRSGSWTDTQYF.

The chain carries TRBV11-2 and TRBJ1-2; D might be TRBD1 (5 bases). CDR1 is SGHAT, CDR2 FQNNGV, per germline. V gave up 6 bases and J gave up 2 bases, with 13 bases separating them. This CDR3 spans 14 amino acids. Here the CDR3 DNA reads TGTGCCAGCAGATCCCTCAGGGTGAACTATGGCTACACCTTC. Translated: CASRSLRVNYGYTF.

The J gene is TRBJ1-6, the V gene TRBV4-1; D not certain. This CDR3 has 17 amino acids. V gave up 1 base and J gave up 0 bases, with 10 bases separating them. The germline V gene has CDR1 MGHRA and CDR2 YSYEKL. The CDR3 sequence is CASSQVGLSSYNSPLHF. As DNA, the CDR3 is TGCGCCAGCAGCCAAGTGGGTCTGAGCTCCTATAATTCACCCCTCCACTTT.

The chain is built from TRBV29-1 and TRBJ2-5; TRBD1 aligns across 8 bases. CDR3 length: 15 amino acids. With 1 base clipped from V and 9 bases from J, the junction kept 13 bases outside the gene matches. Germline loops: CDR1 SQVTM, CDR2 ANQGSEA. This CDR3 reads CSVEGQGASGLPQYF. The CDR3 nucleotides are TGCAGCGTTGAAGGGCAGGGGGCCTCAGGGTTGCCCCAGTACTTC.

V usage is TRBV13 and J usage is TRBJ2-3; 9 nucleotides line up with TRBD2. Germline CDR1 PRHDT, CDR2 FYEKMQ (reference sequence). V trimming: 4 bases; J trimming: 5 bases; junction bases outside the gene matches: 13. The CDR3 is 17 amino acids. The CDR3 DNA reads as TGTGCCAGCAGCTCAAACTCGGAGCGGGGGGCTTTAGATACGCAGTATTTT. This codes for CASSSNSERGALDTQYF.

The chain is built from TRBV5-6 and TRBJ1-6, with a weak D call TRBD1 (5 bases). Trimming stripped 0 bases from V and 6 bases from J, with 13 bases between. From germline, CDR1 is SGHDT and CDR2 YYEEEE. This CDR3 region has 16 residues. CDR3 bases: TGTGCCAGCAGCTTGGCCTTGGAAGGGGCTAATTCACCCCTCCACTTT. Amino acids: CASSLALEGANSPLHF.